One and the same sample provided the 32 T cell receptor beta chains below, sequenced in a study of cytomegalovirus exposure and HLA in healthy donors. Generated by immunoSEQ multiplex PCR, the TCRdb table keeps only in-frame clones and is missing some. Found here are about 160,000 clones, more than 70% of them singletons; the top ten hold roughly 3%. The material sequenced was PBMCs. These receptors all stem from a man between 18 and 29 years old in good health and CMV-seronegative.

The rearrangement uses TRBV5-1 and TRBJ1-2; 11 positions agree with TRBD1. The CDR3 sequence is 15 residues long. Germline CDR1 is SGHRS and CDR2 is YFSETQ. V lost 4 bases to trimming and J lost 4 bases; unmatched junction nucleotides: 6. CDR3 protein: CASSPGTGGPYGYTF. The CDR3 DNA reads as TGCGCCAGCAGCCCCGGGACAGGGGGACCCTATGGCTACACCTTC.

The J gene is TRBJ2-6, the V gene TRBV5-6, with 7 positions matching TRBD2. Germline loops: CDR1 SGHDT, CDR2 YYEEEE. This CDR3 region has 16 residues. The junction had 2 bases not matched to a gene; V was cut back by 1 base and J by 1 base. CDR3 bases: TGTGCCAGCAGCTTGTGGGAGGGGTCTGGGGCCAACGTCCTGACTTTC. Its protein product is CASSLWEGSGANVLTF.

The chain carries TRBV11-2 and TRBJ2-7; D gene unclear. The CDR3 has 14 amino acids. Looked up from germline, CDR1 is SGHAT and CDR2 is FQNNGV. Trimming left V 1 base short and J 2 bases short, with 9 bases between. The DNA of the CDR3 is TGTGCCAGCAGCTTAGGCCCAGGCCCCTACGAGCAGTACTTC. Protein: CASSLGPGPYEQYF.

The rearrangement links TRBV5-5 to TRBJ1-2, with TRBD1 identical over 11 bases. The CDR3 runs to 12 residues. The junction had 5 bases not matched to a gene; V was cut back by 9 bases and J by 7 bases. Germline assignment: CDR1 SGHKS and CDR2 YYEKEE (reference sequence). CDR3 region: CATPGQGGGYTF. Written as DNA, the CDR3 is TGTGCCACTCCGGGACAGGGGGGTGGCTACACCTTC.

The chain recombines TRBV2 with TRBJ2-5; the match to TRBD2 covers 7 bases. With V trimmed by 1 base and J by 2 bases, 4 bases remained unmatched. Germline CDR1 and CDR2: SNHLY and FYNNEI. The CDR3 is 15 residues long. CDR3 in DNA: TGTGCCAGCAGTGAAGGGCCCGGGGGGCAAGAGACCCAGTACTTC. Protein: CASSEGPGGQETQYF.

The rearrangement joins TRBV5-6 to TRBJ1-3, with TRBD1 matching over 7 bases. Germline V gene sequence: CDR1 SGHDT, CDR2 YYEEEE. The length of the CDR3 is 14 residues. J lost 4 bases, V lost 6 bases, and 7 bases had no gene match. The CDR3: CASTQGQAGNTIYF. The CDR3 region has the DNA TGTGCCAGCACCCAAGGACAGGCGGGAAACACCATATATTTT.

The rearrangement uses TRBV27 and TRBJ2-3; 9 nucleotides line up with TRBD2. The CDR3 contains 16 residues. Per germline, CDR1 MNHEY and CDR2 SMNVEV (reference sequence). V gave up 3 bases and J gave up 3 bases; unmatched junction bases: 7. In DNA form, the CDR3 reads TGTGCCAGCAGTTTCGTAGCGGGGGCCGGGACAGATACGCAGTATTTT. Protein product: CASSFVAGAGTDTQYF.

The rearrangement joins TRBV5-1 to TRBJ2-5; possible D gene TRBD2, 6 bases. The CDR3 has 14 residues. V gave up 0 bases and J gave up 4 bases, with 10 bases separating them. In germline, CDR1 is SGHRS, CDR2 YFSETQ. CDR3 nucleotide sequence: TGCGCCAGCAGCTTGGGACTAGTCGGAGAGACCCAGTACTTC. Translating it yields CASSLGLVGETQYF.

The V and J genes are TRBV7-2 and TRBJ2-7; possibly TRBD1 for D (6 bases). Germline V gives CDR1 SGHTA, CDR2 FQGNSA. Trimming removed 5 bases at V and 2 bases at J, with 13 bases between. The CDR3 has 14 residues. The CDR3 sequence: CASSPGQKAYEQYF. CDR3 DNA: TGTGCCAGCAGCCCTGGACAGAAGGCCTACGAGCAGTACTTC.

The gene calls are TRBV6-4 and TRBJ1-1; D remains ambiguous. Germline values: CDR1 MRHNA, CDR2 SNTAGT. The V and J ends lost 8 bases and 4 bases respectively, with 17 bases between them. The CDR3 extends over 14 amino acids. CDR3 loop: CASSIGGSGTEAFF. CDR3 bases: TGTGCCAGCTCGATAGGAGGTTCGGGCACTGAAGCTTTCTTT.

The chain combines TRBV19 with TRBJ1-2; 7 bases map to TRBD1. Germline V gives CDR1 LNHDA, CDR2 SQIVND (reference sequence). The ends lost 5 bases at V and 1 base at J; junction bases unmatched: 10. The CDR3 is 16 residues long. CDR3 DNA sequence: TGTGCCAGTAGTCCCCCGGGACAGAGACTTAACTATGGCTACACCTTC. It is translated as CASSPPGQRLNYGYTF.

The V and J genes are TRBV5-1 and TRBJ1-2; tentative D call: TRBD1 (6 bases). CDR1 and CDR2 from the germline V gene are SGHRS and YFSETQ. The CDR3 spans 14 residues. V was clipped by 4 bases and J by 4 bases, with 14 bases between them. The CDR3 sequence is CASSIRTELYGYTF. The CDR3 coding sequence is TGCGCCAGCAGCATCCGGACAGAACTCTATGGCTACACCTTC.

This clone came up once. This sequence joins TRBV5-6 and TRBJ1-2; a weak D match, TRBD1 (5 bases). V was pared by 1 base and J by 7 bases, with 8 bases between. CDR1 and CDR2 (germline): SGHDT, YYEEEE. This CDR3 is 12 amino acids long. The CDR3 nucleotides read TGTGCCAGCAGCTTGAGGGGCTCTGGCTACACCTTC. It specifies CASSLRGSGYTF.

The chain recombines TRBV7-9 with TRBJ2-7, with D unclear. The V end was cut by 2 bases, the J end by 1 base, with 9 bases between. The V gene's germline CDR1 is SEHNR and CDR2 FQNEAQ (reference sequence). The CDR3 runs 14 residues. DNA of the CDR3: TGTGCCAGCAGCTTAACAACAGATTCCTACGAGCAGTACTTC. It yields the protein CASSLTTDSYEQYF.

This sequence joins TRBV28 and TRBJ1-3; 9 nucleotides agree with TRBD1. CDR3 length equals 16 residues. Germline CDR1 is MDHEN and CDR2 is SYDVKM. Germline trimming cut 9 bases from V and 3 bases from J; bases unmatched to any gene: 12. Here the CDR3 DNA reads TGTGCCAGTCAATATTACAGGGGGCGCAGTGGAAACACCATATATTTT. Amino acid sequence: CASQYYRGRSGNTIYF.

The chain carries TRBV27 and TRBJ1-5; the D gene is possibly TRBD1 (5 bases). V lost 3 bases to trimming and J lost 0 bases, with 6 bases between them. CDR1 MNHEY and CDR2 SMNVEV come from the germline V gene (reference sequence). The CDR3 spans 14 residues. The DNA for the CDR3 is TGTGCCAGCAGTTTGCAGGGTAGCAATCAGCCCCAGCATTTT. Encoded protein: CASSLQGSNQPQHF.

The chain carries TRBV19 and TRBJ2-3; 9 positions match TRBD1. The trim removed 5 bases at V and 4 bases at J, leaving 10 bases unmatched. The CDR3 consists of 16 residues. The germline V gene has CDR1 LNHDA and CDR2 SQIVND (reference sequence). The CDR3 sequence: CASSAPGTGFSDTQYF. CDR3 coding DNA: TGTGCCAGTAGTGCCCCCGGGACAGGGTTTTCAGATACGCAGTATTTT.

The J gene is TRBJ2-1, the V gene TRBV11-1; TRBD2 agrees at 14 bases. Germline V lookup: CDR1 SGHAT, CDR2 FQDESV (reference sequence). With V trimmed by 6 bases and J by 4 bases, 8 bases remained unmatched. This CDR3 has 17 amino acids. CDR3 sequence (DNA): TGTGCCAGCAGACGTGGACTAGCGGGAGGCTGGTACAATGAGCAGTTCTTC. Encoded protein: CASRRGLAGGWYNEQFF. The full variable domain, with the rest looked up from reference TRBV11-1 and TRBJ2-1, is EAEVAQSPRYKITEKSQAVAFWCDPISGHATLYWYRQILGQGPELLVQFQDESVVDDSQLPKDRFSAERLKGVDSTLKIQPAELGDSAMYLCASRRGLAGGWYNEQFFGPGTRLTVL.

This clone was observed once. The genes are TRBV27 and TRBJ2-2, with 7 bases matching TRBD2. The CDR3 runs 16 residues. J was trimmed by 1 base and V by 2 bases; bases with no gene match: 4. CDR1 MNHEY and CDR2 SMNVEV come from the germline V gene (reference sequence). This CDR3 is CASSLGGGRNTGELFF. Written as DNA, the CDR3 is TGTGCCAGCAGTTTAGGCGGGGGTAGGAACACCGGGGAGCTGTTTTTT.

This chain links TRBV6-5 with TRBJ1-2; 7 nucleotides align to TRBD1. V lost 9 bases, J lost 7 bases, and 11 bases stayed unmatched. The CDR3 spans 13 residues. In germline, CDR1 is MNHEY, CDR2 SVGAGI. CDR3 loop: CASCYLGGSGYTF. Here the CDR3 DNA reads TGTGCCAGTTGTTATTTAGGGGGCTCTGGCTACACCTTC.

The chain has TRBV14 and TRBJ2-7; D unclear. V lost 0 bases to trimming and J lost 6 bases, with 6 bases between them. The CDR3 length is 12 residues. Germline V gene sequence: CDR1 SGHDN, CDR2 FVKESK. The CDR3, as DNA: TGTGCCAGCAGCCAAGAGGGCGTCGAGCAGTACTTC. Translated, it gives CASSQEGVEQYF.

The chain uses TRBV5-4 and TRBJ2-5, with a tentative D call TRBD2 (5 bases). V dropped 0 bases and J dropped 5 bases, with 8 bases sitting between them. The germline gives CDR1 SGHNT, CDR2 YYREEE (reference sequence). CDR3 length: 13 amino acids. The CDR3 protein is CASSLEEAETQYF. The DNA for the CDR3 is TGTGCCAGCAGCTTGGAGGAGGCGGAGACCCAGTACTTC.

This sequence joins TRBV28 and TRBJ1-2; 9 bases match TRBD1. This CDR3 is built from 13 residues. V lost 10 bases, J lost 4 bases, and 7 bases stayed unmatched. The germline gives CDR1 MDHEN, CDR2 SYDVKM. In DNA, the CDR3 is TGTGCCACCGGGACAGGGCTGTCCTATGGCTACACCTTC. This gives the protein CATGTGLSYGYTF.

The chain carries TRBV7-6 and TRBJ2-2; no firm D call. The CDR3 sequence is 15 residues long. V lost 6 bases, J lost 2 bases, and 13 bases lay in between. Germline CDR1 and CDR2: SGHVS and FNYEAQ. As DNA, the CDR3 is TGTGCCAGCAGACCCGTGCAGGCAAACACCGGGGAGCTGTTTTTT. It is translated as CASRPVQANTGELFF.

This clone was found once. The rearrangement links TRBV10-3 to TRBJ1-3; D is unclear. This CDR3 spans 12 amino acids. The V gene lost 5 bases and the J gene lost 0 bases, with 2 bases spanning the gap. Germline V gives CDR1 ENHRY, CDR2 SYGVKD. The CDR3 region has the DNA TGTGCCATCAGTTACTCTGGAAACACCATATATTTT. Its protein is CAISYSGNTIYF.

On this clone: The DNA is omitted, as the CDR3 cannot be located on it reliably, and the CDR3 follows TCRdb's listing. The J gene is TRBJ2-7, the V gene TRBV11-2; the table gives TRBD2 as D, unverified against the DNA. The CDR3 is 14 amino acids in total, end residues counted. Germline-derived CDR1 and CDR2 are SGHAT and FQNNGV. This chain's CDR3 is CASSSAFGNGEQYV.

V gene TRBV4-3 combines with J gene TRBJ1-1; no firm D call. With 4 bases removed from V and 5 bases from J, the gap between germline ends came to 11 bases. This CDR3 has 13 residues. Looked up from germline, CDR1 is LGHNA and CDR2 is YSLEER. The CDR3 DNA is TGCGCCAGCAGCCCCGTTGTGTTGACTGAAGCTTTCTTT. Residues: CASSPVVLTEAFF.

The chain has TRBV6-6 and TRBJ2-3, with 9 bases identical to TRBD1. This CDR3 is built from 13 residues. Germline CDR1 MNHNY, CDR2 SVGAGI (reference sequence). V was pared by 6 bases and J by 6 bases, with 4 bases of the junction left unmatched. DNA for the CDR3: TGTGCCAGCAGACAGGGGGCCGGGGATACGCAGTATTTT. Encoded protein: CASRQGAGDTQYF.

This clone appeared a single time. The chain joins TRBV10-1 to TRBJ2-2; possible D gene TRBD2, 6 bases. The germline gives CDR1 WNHNN, CDR2 SYGVQD (reference sequence). V was trimmed by 3 bases and J by 1 base, leaving 15 bases between them. The CDR3 has 17 amino acids. The DNA for the CDR3 is TGCGCCAGCAGTGAATCTCGGCTAGCGAGGAACACCGGGGAGCTGTTTTTT. It codes for CASSESRLARNTGELFF.

The genes are TRBV7-9 and TRBJ1-5; D not resolved. The length of the CDR3 is 17 residues. Germline values: CDR1 SEHNR, CDR2 FQNEAQ (reference sequence). V lost 0 bases to trimming and J lost 0 bases, with 12 bases between them. The CDR3 DNA reads TGTGCCAGCAGCTTAGCTTTTGAGGGTAATAGCAATCAGCCCCAGCATTTT. This gives the protein CASSLAFEGNSNQPQHF.

The chain recombines TRBV27 with TRBJ2-5; maybe TRBD1 (5 bases). This CDR3 has 14 amino acids. V was clipped by 2 bases and J by 4 bases, with 11 bases between them. Germline lookup yields CDR1 MNHEY and CDR2 SMNVEV (reference sequence). CDR3 nucleotides: TGTGCCAGCAGTTTAGACAGTTCGTCAGAGACCCAGTACTTC. This translates into CASSLDSSSETQYF.

Remarks on this clone: Other DNA sequences in this sample translate to the same CDR3. The CDR3 DNA sequence: TGTGCCAGCAGTTTAACGGGGAACACTGAAGCTTTCTTT. Translation: CASSLTGNTEAFF. V is TRBV27 and J is TRBJ1-1; D unclear. Per the germline V gene, CDR1 is MNHEY and CDR2 is SMNVEV (reference sequence). The V end lost 2 bases, the J end lost 1 base, and 5 bases lay between the germline ends. CDR3 size: 13 residues.